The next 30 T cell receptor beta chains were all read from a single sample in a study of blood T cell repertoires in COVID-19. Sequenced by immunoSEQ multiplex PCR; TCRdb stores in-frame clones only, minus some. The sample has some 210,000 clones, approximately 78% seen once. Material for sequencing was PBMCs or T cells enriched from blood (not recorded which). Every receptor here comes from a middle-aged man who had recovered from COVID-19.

CDR3 DNA: TGTGCCAGCAGCTTGGGACAGGCGAGTGACCCTACGCAGTATTTT. The encoded protein is CASSLGQASDPTQYF. This rearrangement joins TRBV5-4 to TRBJ2-3; the D gene is possibly TRBD1 (6 bases). V lost 0 bases and J 8 bases, leaving 16 bases between the germline ends. Germline lookup yields CDR1 SGHNT and CDR2 YYREEE (reference sequence). The CDR3 sequence is 15 residues long.

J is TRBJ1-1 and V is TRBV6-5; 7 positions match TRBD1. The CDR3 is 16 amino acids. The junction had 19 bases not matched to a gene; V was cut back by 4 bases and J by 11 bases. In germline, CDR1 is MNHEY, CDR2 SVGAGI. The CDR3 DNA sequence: TGTGCCAGCAGTTTAGAGAAGCCCCGGGGACAGAGTAGGGCTTTCTTT. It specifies CASSLEKPRGQSRAFF.

CDR3 residues: CASSLGASFTQDTQYF. For the CDR3, the DNA is TGCGCCAGCAGCTTGGGGGCTAGCTTCACCCAGGATACGCAGTATTTT. The J gene is TRBJ2-3, the V gene TRBV5-1, with TRBD2 as a possible D gene (5 bases). V lost 0 bases to trimming and J lost 6 bases, with 17 bases between them. Germline CDR1 is SGHRS and CDR2 is YFSETQ. The CDR3 is made up of 16 amino acids.

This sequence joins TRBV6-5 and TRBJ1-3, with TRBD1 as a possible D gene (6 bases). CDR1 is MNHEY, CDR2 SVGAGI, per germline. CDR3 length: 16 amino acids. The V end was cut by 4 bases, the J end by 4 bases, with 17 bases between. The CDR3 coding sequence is TGTGCCAGCAGTTCTCCCCTTGGGGGCGCGGGAAACACCATATATTTT. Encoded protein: CASSSPLGGAGNTIYF.

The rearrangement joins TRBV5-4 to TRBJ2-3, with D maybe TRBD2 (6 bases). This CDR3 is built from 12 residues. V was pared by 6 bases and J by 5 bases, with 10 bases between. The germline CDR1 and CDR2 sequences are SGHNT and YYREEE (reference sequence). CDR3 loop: CASISEGDTQYF. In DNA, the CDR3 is TGTGCCAGCATCTCGGAGGGAGATACGCAGTATTTT.

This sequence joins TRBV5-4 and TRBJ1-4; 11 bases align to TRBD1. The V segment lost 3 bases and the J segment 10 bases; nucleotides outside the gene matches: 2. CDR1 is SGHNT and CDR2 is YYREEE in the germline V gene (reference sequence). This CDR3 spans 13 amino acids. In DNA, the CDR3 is TGTGCCAGCAGCTGGGACAGGGGGGGAAAACTGTTTTTT. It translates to CASSWDRGGKLFF.

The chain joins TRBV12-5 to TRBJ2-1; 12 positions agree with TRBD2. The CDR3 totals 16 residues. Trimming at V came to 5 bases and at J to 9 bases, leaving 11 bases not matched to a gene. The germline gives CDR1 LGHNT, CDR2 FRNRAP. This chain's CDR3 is CASGPQSSGRGREQFF. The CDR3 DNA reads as TGTGCTAGTGGTCCTCAATCTAGCGGGAGGGGGCGTGAGCAGTTCTTC. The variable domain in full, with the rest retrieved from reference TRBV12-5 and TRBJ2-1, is DARVTQTPRHKVTEMGQEVTMRCQPILGHNTVFWYRQTMMQGLELLAYFRNRAPLDDSGMPKDRFSAEMPDATLATLKIQPSEPRDSAVYFCASGPQSSGRGREQFFGPGTRLTVL.

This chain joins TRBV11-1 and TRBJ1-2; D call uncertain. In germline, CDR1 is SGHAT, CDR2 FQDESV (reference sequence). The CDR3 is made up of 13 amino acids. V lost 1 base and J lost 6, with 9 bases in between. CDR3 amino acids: CASSLVGLNGYTF. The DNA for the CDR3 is TGTGCCAGCAGCTTAGTGGGCCTCAATGGCTACACCTTC. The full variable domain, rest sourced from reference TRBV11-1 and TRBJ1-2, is EAEVAQSPRYKITEKSQAVAFWCDPISGHATLYWYRQILGQGPELLVQFQDESVVDDSQLPKDRFSAERLKGVDSTLKIQPAELGDSAMYLCASSLVGLNGYTFGSGTRLTVV.

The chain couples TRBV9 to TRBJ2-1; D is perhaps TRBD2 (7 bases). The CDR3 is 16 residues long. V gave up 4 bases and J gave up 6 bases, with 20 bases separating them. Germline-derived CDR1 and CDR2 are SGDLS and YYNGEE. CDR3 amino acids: CASSRLSGTSGNEQFF. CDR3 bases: TGTGCCAGCAGCCGACTAAGCGGGACATCCGGCAATGAGCAGTTCTTC.

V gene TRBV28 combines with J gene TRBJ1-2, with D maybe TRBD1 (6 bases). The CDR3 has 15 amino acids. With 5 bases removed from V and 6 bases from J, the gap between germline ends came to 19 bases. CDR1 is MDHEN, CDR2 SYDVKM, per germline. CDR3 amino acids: CASSLLGGEGDGYTF. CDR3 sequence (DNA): TGTGCCAGCAGTCTTTTAGGGGGAGAGGGTGATGGCTACACCTTC.

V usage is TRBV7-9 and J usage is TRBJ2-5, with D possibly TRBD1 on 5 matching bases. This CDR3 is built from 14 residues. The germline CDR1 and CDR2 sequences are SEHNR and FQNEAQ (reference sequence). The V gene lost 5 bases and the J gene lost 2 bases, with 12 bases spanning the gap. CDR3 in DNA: TGTGCCAGCAGCCCGAGACAGTTTCAAGAGACCCAGTACTTC. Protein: CASSPRQFQETQYF.

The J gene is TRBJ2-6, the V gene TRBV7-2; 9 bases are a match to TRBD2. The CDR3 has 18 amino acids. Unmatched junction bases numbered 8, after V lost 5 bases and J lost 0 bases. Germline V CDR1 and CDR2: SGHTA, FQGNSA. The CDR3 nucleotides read TGTGCCAGCAGCGCCCGACTAGCGGCCTCCTCTGGGGCCAACGTCCTGACTTTC. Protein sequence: CASSARLAASSGANVLTF.

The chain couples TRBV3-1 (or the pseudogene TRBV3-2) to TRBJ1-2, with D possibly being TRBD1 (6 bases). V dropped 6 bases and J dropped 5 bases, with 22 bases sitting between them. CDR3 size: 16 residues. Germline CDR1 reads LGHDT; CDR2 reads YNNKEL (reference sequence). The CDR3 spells CASRQHQQGPPYGYTF. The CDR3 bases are TGTGCCAGCAGGCAGCATCAACAGGGCCCCCCTTATGGCTACACCTTC.

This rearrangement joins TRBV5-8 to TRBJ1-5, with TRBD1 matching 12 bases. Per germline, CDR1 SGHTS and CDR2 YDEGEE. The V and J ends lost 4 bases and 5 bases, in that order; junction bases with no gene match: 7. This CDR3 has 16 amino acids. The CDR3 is CASSRGGQGAHQPQHF. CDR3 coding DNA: TGTGCCAGCAGCCGGGGGGGACAGGGGGCTCATCAGCCCCAGCATTTT.

The CDR3 loop is CASSQGQGGQPQHF. The DNA for the CDR3 is TGTGCCAGCAGCCAAGGACAGGGAGGTCAGCCCCAGCATTTT. This chain connects TRBV3-1 (or the pseudogene TRBV3-2) to TRBJ1-5; TRBD1 matches 7 bases. V lost 1 base and J lost 6; bases outside the gene matches: 3. The germline V gene encodes CDR1 LGHDT and CDR2 YNNKEL (reference sequence). CDR3 size: 14 residues.

The CDR3 nucleotides are TGTGCCAGCAGCTTAGAGCGGGGTTGGAGTGTTCAGTACTTC. It codes for CASSLERGWSVQYF. V is TRBV11-1 and J is TRBJ2-4; 7 bases match TRBD2. The ends lost 1 base at V and 11 bases at J; junction bases unmatched: 8. This CDR3 region has 14 residues. In germline, CDR1 is SGHAT, CDR2 FQDESV (reference sequence).

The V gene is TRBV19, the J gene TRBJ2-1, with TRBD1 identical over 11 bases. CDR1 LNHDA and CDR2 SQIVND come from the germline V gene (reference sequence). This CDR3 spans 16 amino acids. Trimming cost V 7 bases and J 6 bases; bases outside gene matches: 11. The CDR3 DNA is TGTGCCAGTACCATCCGCACCGGGACAGGGGGCAATGAGCAGTTCTTC. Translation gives CASTIRTGTGGNEQFF. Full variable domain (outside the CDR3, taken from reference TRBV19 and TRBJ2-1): DGGITQSPKYLFRKEGQNVTLSCEQNLNHDAMYWYRQDPGQGLRLIYYSQIVNDFQKGDIAEGYSVSREKKESFPLTVTSAQKNPTAFYLCASTIRTGTGGNEQFFGPGTRLTVL.

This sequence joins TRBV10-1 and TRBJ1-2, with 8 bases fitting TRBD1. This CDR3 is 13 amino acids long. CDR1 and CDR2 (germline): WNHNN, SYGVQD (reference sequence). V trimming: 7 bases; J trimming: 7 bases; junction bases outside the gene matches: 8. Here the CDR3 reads CASNGQGESGYTF. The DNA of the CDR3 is TGCGCCAGCAATGGACAGGGAGAAAGTGGCTACACCTTC.

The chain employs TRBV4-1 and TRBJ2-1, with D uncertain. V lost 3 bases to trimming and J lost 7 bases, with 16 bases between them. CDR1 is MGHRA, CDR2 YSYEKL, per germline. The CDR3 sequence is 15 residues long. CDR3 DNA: TGCGCCAGCAGCCATACACTACCACCTCCTAATGAGCAGTTCTTC. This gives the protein CASSHTLPPPNEQFF.

The CDR3 sequence: CASSQAGTGSYGYTF. The CDR3 nucleotides read TGTGCCAGCAGCCAGGCCGGGACAGGAAGTTATGGCTACACCTTC. The chain links TRBV3-1 (or the pseudogene TRBV3-2) to TRBJ1-2, with 8 bases that match TRBD1. The length of the CDR3 is 15 residues. V gave up 3 bases and J gave up 5 bases; unmatched junction bases: 8. Germline loops: CDR1 LGHDT, CDR2 YNNKEL (reference sequence).

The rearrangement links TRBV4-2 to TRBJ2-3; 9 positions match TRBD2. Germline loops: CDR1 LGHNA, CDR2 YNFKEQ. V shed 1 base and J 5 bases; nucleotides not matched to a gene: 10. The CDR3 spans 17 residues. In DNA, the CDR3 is TGTGCCAGCAGCCAAGCACTAGCTAGCGGGGTTCGAGATACGCAGTATTTT. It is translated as CASSQALASGVRDTQYF.

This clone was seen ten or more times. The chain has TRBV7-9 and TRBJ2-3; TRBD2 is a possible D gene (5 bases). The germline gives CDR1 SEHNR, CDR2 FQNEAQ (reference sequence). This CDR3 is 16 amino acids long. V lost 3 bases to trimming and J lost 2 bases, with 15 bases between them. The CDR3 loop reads CASSFYGIYFTDTQYF. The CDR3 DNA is TGTGCCAGCAGCTTTTACGGGATCTATTTCACAGATACGCAGTATTTT.

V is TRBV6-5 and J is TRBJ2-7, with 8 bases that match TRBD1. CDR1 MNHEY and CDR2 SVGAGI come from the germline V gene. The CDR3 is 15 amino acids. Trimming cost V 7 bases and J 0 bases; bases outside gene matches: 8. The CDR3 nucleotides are TGTGCCAGCAACTTGGGGACAGGTCGCTCCTACGAGCAGTACTTC. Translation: CASNLGTGRSYEQYF.

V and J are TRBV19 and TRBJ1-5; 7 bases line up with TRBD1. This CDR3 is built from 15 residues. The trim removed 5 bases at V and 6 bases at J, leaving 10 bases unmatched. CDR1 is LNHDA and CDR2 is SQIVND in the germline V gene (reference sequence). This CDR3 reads CASSFTTGPSQPQHF. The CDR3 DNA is TGTGCCAGTAGTTTTACGACAGGGCCTAGTCAGCCCCAGCATTTT.

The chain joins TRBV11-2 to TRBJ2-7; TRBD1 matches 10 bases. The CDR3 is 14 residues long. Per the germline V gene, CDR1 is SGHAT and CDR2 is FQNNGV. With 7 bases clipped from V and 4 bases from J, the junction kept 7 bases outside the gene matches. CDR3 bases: TGTGCCAGCACTCCGGGACAGGGGACTTACGAGCAGTACTTC. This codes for CASTPGQGTYEQYF.

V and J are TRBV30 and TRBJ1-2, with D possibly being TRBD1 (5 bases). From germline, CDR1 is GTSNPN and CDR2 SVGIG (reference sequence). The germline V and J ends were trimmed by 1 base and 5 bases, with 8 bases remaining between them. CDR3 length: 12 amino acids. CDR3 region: CAWSGGGYGYTF. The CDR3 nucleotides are TGTGCCTGGAGTGGGGGGGGGTATGGCTACACCTTC.

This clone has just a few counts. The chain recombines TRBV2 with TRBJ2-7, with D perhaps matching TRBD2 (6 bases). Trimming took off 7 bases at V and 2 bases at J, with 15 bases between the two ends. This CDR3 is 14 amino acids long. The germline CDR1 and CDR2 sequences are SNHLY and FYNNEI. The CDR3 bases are TGTGCCAGCATGGACGGGGGATCGACCTACGAGCAGTACTTC. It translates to CASMDGGSTYEQYF.

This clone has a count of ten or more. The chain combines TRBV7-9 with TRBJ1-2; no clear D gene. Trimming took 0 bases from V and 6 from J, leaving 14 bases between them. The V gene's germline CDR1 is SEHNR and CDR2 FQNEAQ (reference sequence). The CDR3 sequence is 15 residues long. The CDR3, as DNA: TGTGCCAGCAGCTTAGCGGCCGGAGTATCCGATGGCTACACCTTC. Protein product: CASSLAAGVSDGYTF.

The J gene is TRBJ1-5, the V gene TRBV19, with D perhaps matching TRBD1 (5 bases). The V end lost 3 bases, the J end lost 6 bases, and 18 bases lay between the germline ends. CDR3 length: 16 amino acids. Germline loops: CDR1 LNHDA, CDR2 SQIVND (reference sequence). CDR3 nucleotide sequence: TGTGCCAGTAGTATGGTTAAAAGGGGCTTCGGTCAGCCCCAGCATTTT. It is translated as CASSMVKRGFGQPQHF.

CDR3 DNA sequence: TGTGCCAGCATGGCAGGGGAAGGAGAGACCCAGTACTTC. Its protein product is CASMAGEGETQYF. The chain has TRBV2 and TRBJ2-5, with a possible D match to TRBD1 (6 bases). The CDR3 totals 13 residues. Germline V gene lookup returns CDR1 SNHLY and CDR2 FYNNEI. Trimming took off 7 bases at V and 4 bases at J, with 13 bases between the two ends.